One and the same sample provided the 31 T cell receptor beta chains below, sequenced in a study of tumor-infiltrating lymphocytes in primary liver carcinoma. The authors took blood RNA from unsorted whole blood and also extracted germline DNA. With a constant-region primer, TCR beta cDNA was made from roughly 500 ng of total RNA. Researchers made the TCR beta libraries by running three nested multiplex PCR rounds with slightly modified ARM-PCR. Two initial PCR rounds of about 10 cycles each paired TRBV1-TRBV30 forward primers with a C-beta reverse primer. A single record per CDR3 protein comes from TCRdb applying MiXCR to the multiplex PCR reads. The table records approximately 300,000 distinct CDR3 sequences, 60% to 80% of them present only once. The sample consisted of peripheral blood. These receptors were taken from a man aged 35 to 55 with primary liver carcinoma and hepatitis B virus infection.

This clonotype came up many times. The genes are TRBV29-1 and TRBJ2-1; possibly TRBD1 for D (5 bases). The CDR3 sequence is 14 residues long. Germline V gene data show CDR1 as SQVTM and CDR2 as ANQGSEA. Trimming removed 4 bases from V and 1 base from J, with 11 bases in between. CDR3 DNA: TGCAGCGTTGTATGGGGCGAGTCCTACAATGAGCAGTTCTTC. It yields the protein CSVVWGESYNEQFF.

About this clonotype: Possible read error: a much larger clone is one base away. The CDR3 bases are TGTGCCATCAGCCCTGACAGAACGGTATCGCCCCATCATTTT. Translation gives CAISPDRTVSPHHF. The V call is TRBV10-3, the J call TRBJ1-5, with D possibly being TRBD1 (5 bases). The CDR3 sequence is 14 residues long. Germline lookup yields CDR1 ENHRY and CDR2 SYGVKD.

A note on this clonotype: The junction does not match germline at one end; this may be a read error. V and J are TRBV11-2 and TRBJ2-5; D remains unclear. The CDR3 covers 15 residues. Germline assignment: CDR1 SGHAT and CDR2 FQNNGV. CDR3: CVSSLALSGGETQYF. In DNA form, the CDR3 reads TGTGTCAGCAGCTTAGCACTATCGGGTGGAGAGACCCAGTACTTC. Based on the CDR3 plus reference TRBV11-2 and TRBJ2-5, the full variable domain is EAGVAQSPRYKIIEKRQSVAFWCNPISGHATLYWYQQILGQGPKLLIQFQNNGVVDDSQLPKDRFSAERLKGVDSTLKIQPAKLEDSAVYLCVSSLALSGGETQYFGPGTRLLVL.

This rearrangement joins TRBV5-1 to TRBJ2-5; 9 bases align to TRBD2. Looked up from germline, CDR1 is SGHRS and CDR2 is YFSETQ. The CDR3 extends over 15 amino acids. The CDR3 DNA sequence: TGCGTCAGAAGTCCGGATAGCGGGAGTCAAGAGACCCAGTACTTC. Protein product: CVRSPDSGSQETQYF. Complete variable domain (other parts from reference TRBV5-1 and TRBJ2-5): KAGVTQTPRYLIKTRGQQVTLSCSPISGHRSVSWYQQTPGQGLQFLFEYFSETQRNKGNFPGRFSGRQFSNSRSEMNVSTLELGDSALYLCVRSPDSGSQETQYFGPGTRLLVL.

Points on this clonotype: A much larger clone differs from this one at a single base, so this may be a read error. The CDR3 spells CASTLTGSAWELFF. Written as DNA, the CDR3 is TGTGCCAGCACCTTGACAGGGTCTGCCTGGGAGCTGTTTTTT. V and J are TRBV6-6 and TRBJ2-2; TRBD1 agrees at 7 bases. The germline gives CDR1 MNHNY, CDR2 SVGAGI (reference sequence). With 7 bases clipped from V and 9 bases from J, the junction kept 11 bases outside the gene matches. The CDR3 sequence is 14 residues long.

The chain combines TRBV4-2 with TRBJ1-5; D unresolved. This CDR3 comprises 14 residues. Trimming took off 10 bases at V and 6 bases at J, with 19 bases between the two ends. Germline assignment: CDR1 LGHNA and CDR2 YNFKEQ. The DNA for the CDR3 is TGTGCCATCAACCAAAGAGGGAGCGGTCAGCCCCAGCATTTT. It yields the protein CAINQRGSGQPQHF.

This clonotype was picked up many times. The CDR3 reads CSVESSRGRYNEQFF. The DNA of the CDR3 is TGCAGCGTTGAATCGTCCAGGGGGCGTTACAATGAGCAGTTCTTC. V and J are TRBV29-1 and TRBJ2-1; 8 bases fit TRBD1. J gave up 4 bases and V 2 bases, and 7 bases lay outside the gene matches. Germline V CDR1 and CDR2: SQVTM, ANQGSEA. This CDR3 region has 15 residues.

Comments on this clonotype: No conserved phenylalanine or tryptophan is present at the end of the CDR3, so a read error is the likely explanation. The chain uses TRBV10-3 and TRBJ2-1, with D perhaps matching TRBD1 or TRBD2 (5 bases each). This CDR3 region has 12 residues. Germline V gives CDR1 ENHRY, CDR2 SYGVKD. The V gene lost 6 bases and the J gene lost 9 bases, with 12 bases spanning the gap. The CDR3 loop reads CAIRTGHSEQFL. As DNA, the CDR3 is TGTGCCATCAGGACGGGGCACTCTGAGCAGTTCTTA.

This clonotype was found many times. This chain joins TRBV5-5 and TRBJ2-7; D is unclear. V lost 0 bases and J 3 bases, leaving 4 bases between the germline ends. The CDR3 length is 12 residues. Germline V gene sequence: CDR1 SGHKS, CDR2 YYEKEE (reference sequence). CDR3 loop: CASSLGVYEQYF. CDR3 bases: TGTGCCAGCAGCTTGGGAGTCTACGAGCAGTACTTC.

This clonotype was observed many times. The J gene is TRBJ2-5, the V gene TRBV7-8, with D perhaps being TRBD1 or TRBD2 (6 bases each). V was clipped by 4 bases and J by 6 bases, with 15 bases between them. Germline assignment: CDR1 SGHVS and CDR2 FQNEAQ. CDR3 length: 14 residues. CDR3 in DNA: TGTGCCAGCAGCTCCCTCGGGGGCGCACAGACCCAGTACTTC. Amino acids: CASSSLGGAQTQYF.

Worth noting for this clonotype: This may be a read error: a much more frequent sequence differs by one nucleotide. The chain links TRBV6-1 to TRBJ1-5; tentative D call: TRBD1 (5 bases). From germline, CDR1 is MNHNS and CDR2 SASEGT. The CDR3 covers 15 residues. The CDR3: CASSEQGTSNQPLHF. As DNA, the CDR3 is TGTGCCAGCAGTGAACAGGGTACGAGCAATCAGCCCCTGCATTTT.

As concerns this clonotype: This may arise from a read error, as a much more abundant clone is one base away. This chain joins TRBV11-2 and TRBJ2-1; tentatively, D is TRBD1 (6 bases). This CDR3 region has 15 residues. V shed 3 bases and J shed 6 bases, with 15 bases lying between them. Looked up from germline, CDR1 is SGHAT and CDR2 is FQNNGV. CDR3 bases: TGTGCCAGCAGCTTGGGGGACATGGCCTTCAATGAGCAGTTCTTC. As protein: CASSLGDMAFNEQFF.

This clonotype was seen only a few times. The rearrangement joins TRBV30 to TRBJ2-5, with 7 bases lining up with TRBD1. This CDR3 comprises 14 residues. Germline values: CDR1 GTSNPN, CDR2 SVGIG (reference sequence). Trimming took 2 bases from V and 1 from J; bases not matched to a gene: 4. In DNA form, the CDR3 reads TGTGCCTGGAGTATGGCAGGGGGCCAAGAGACCCAGTACTTC. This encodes CAWSMAGGQETQYF.

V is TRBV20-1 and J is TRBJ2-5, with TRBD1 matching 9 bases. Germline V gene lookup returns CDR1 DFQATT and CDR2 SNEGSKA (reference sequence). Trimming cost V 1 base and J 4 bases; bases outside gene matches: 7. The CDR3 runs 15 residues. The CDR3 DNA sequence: TGCAGTGCTAGAGGAATGGGACAGGGTGGAGAGACCCAGTACTTC. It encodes CSARGMGQGGETQYF.

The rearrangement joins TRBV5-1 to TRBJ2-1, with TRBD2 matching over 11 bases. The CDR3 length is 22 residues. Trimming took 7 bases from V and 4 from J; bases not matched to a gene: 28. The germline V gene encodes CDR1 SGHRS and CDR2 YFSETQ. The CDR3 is CASRLPGPPDLAGGPGYNEQFF. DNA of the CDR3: TGCGCCAGCCGACTTCCGGGACCTCCCGATTTAGCGGGAGGGCCCGGGTACAATGAGCAGTTCTTC.

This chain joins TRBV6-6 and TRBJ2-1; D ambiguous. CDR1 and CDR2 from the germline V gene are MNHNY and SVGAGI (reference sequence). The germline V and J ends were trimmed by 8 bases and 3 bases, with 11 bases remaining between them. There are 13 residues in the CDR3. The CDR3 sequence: CASSLLLYNEQFF. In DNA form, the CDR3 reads TGTGCCAGCTCACTTCTACTCTACAATGAGCAGTTCTTC.

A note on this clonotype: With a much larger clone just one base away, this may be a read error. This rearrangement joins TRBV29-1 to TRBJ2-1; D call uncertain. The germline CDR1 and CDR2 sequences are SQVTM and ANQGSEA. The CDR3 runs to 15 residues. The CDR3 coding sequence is TGCAACGTTGAAGCAAGAACCCCCCCCTACAATGAGCAGTTCTTC. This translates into CNVEARTPPYNEQFF.

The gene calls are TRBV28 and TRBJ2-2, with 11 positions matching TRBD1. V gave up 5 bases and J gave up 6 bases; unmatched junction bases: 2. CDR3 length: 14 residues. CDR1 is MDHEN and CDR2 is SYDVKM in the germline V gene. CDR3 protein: CASSPGQGAGELFF. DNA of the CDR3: TGTGCCAGCAGTCCGGGACAGGGGGCCGGGGAGCTGTTTTTT.

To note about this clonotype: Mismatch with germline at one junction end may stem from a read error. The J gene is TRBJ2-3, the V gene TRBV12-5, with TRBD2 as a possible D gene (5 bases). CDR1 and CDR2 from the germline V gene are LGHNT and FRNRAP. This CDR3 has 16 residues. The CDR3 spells CTSGFGVSWDTDTQYF. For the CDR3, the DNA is TGTACTAGTGGTTTTGGAGTCTCATGGGACACAGATACGCAGTATTTT.

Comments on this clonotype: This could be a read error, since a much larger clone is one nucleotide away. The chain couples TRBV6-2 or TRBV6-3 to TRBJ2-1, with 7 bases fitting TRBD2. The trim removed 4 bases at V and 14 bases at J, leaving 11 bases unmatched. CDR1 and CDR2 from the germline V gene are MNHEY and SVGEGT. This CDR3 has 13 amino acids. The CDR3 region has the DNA TGTGCCAGCAGTTCCCCTCTGCCGCGGGAGAAGTTCTTC. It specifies CASSSPLPREKFF.

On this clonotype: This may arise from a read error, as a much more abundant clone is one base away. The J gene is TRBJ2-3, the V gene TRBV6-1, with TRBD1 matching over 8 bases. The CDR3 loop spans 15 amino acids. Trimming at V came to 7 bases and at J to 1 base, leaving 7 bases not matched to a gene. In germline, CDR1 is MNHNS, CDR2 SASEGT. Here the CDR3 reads CASNGTGGRTDTQYF. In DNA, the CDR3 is TGTGCCAGCAATGGAACAGGGGGTCGCACAGATACGCAGTATTTT.

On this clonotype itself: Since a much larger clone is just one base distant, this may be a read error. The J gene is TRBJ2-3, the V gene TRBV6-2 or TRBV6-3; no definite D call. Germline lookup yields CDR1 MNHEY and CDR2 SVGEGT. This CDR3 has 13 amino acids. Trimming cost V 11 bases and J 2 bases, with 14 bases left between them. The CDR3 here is CAARNSSTDTQYF. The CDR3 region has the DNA TGTGCCGCCCGGAACTCCTCCACAGATACGCAGTATTTT.

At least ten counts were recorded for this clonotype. The CDR3 sequence: CASTLTRGYNQPQHF. CDR3 sequence (DNA): TGTGCCAGCACCCTCACGCGGGGTTACAATCAGCCCCAGCATTTT. The chain combines TRBV6-2 or TRBV6-3 with TRBJ1-5; no firm D call. Germline loops: CDR1 MNHEY, CDR2 SVGEGT. Between the trimmed V and J ends, which lost 7 bases and 3 bases, there was a span of 16 bases. The CDR3 has 15 residues.

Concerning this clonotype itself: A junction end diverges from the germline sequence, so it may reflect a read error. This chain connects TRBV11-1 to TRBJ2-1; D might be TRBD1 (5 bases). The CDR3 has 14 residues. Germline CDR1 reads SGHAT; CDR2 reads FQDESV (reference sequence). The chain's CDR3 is CASSRTTEYNEHFF. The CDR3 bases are TGTGCCAGTAGCAGAACGACAGAATACAATGAGCACTTCTTC. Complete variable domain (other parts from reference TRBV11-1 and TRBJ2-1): EAEVAQSPRYKITEKSQAVAFWCDPISGHATLYWYRQILGQGPELLVQFQDESVVDDSQLPKDRFSAERLKGVDSTLKIQPAELGDSAMYLCASSRTTEYNEHFFGPGTRLTVL.

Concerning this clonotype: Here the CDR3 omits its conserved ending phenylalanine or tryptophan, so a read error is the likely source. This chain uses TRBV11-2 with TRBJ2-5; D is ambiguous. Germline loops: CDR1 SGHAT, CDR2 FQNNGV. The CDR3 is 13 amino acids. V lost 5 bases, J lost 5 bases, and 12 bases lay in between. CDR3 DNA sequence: TGTGCCAGCAGCGCCAGTCTAGGGGAGACCCAGTACTAC. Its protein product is CASSASLGETQYY.

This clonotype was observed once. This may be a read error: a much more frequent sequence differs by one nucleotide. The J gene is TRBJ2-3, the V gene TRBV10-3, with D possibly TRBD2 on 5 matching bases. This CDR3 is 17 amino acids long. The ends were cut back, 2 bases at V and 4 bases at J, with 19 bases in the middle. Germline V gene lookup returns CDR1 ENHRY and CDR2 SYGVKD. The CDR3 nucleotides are TGTGCCATCAGTGAGCCTCCGGAACTAGGAGGTGCAGATACGCAGTATTTT. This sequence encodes CAISEPPELGGADTQYF.

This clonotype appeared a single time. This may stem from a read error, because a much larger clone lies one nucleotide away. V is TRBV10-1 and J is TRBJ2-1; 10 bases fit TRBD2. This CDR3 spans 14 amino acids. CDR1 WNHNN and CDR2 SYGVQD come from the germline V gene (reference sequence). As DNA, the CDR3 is TGCGTCAGCAGTGAGCGGGAGGGTTACAATGAGCAGTTCTTC. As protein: CVSSEREGYNEQFF.

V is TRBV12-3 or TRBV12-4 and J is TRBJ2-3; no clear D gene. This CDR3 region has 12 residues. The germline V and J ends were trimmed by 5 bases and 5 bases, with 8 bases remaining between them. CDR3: CASSPNRDTQYF. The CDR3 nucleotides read TGTGCCAGCAGTCCGAACAGAGATACGCAGTATTTT.

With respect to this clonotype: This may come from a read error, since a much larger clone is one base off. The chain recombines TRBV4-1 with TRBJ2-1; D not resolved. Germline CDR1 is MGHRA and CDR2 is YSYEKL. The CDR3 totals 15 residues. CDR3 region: CTSSPSGSSYNEQFF. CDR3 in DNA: TGCACCAGCAGCCCTTCAGGTAGCTCCTACAATGAGCAGTTCTTC.

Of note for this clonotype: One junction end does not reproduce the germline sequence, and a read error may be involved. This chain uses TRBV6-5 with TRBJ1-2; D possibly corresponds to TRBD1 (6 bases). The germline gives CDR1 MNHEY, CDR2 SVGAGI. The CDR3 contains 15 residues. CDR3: CASSDTGGATYGYIF. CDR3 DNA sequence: TGTGCTAGCAGCGACACGGGGGGCGCGACCTATGGCTACATCTTC.

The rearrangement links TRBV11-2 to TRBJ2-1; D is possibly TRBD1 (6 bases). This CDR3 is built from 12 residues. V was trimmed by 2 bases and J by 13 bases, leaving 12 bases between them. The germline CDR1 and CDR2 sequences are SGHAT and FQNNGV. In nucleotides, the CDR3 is TGTGCCAGCAGCTTAATGGGGGCATTTCAGTTCTTC. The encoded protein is CASSLMGAFQFF. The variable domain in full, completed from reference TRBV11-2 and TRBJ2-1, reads EAGVAQSPRYKIIEKRQSVAFWCNPISGHATLYWYQQILGQGPKLLIQFQNNGVVDDSQLPKDRFSAERLKGVDSTLKIQPAKLEDSAVYLCASSLMGAFQFFGPGTRLTVL.